These 20 T cell receptor beta chains originate from one sample sequenced in a study of cytomegalovirus exposure and HLA in healthy donors. In the PCR, 60 Vbeta and 13 Jbeta primers were used. The method was immunoSEQ multiplex PCR; TCRdb's version includes in-frame clones alone and lacks a portion of them. The top ten clones hold 4.1% of a sample with 100,000 to 150,000 clones, around 67% of them seen once. Sequencing input: PBMCs. Source of these receptors: a woman aged 40 to 50 in good health and CMV-seronegative.

The V gene is TRBV7-2, the J gene TRBJ2-1; TRBD1 is a possible D gene (6 bases). Trimming stripped 3 bases from V and 5 bases from J, with 14 bases between. Per the germline V gene, CDR1 is SGHTA and CDR2 is FQGNSA. This CDR3 is built from 15 residues. CDR3 in amino acids: CASSLRAGAHNEQFF. CDR3 bases: TGTGCCAGCAGCTTGCGGGCAGGGGCTCACAATGAGCAGTTCTTC.

This chain connects TRBV27 to TRBJ2-2, with D possibly TRBD2 on 6 matching bases. In germline, CDR1 is MNHEY, CDR2 SMNVEV (reference sequence). The CDR3 is made up of 16 amino acids. V was cut by 2 bases and J by 0 bases, with 10 bases left in between. The CDR3 sequence: CASSLMASANTGELFF. CDR3 nucleotide sequence: TGTGCCAGCAGTTTAATGGCTAGCGCGAACACCGGGGAGCTGTTTTTT.

The chain carries TRBV25-1 and TRBJ2-5; TRBD1 matches 8 bases. The CDR3 consists of 14 residues. Unmatched junction bases numbered 6, after V lost 6 bases and J lost 3 bases. Germline V gene data show CDR1 as MGHDK and CDR2 as SYGVNS. CDR3 DNA sequence: TGTGCCAGCAGATCCCAGGGGGCTGAAGAGACCCAGTACTTC. Translation gives CASRSQGAEETQYF.

Note on this clone: The same CDR3 is also encoded by other DNA sequences in this sample. This rearrangement joins TRBV9 to TRBJ1-1; D possibly corresponds to TRBD1 (6 bases). The CDR3 has 15 amino acids. Germline CDR1 and CDR2: SGDLS and YYNGEE. V lost 3 bases to trimming and J lost 0 bases, with 12 bases between them. This CDR3 is CASSEGTPVNTEAFF. The CDR3 bases are TGTGCCAGCAGCGAGGGGACACCCGTGAACACTGAAGCTTTCTTT.

The chain links TRBV5-1 to TRBJ2-1, with 16 bases that match TRBD2. Trimming removed 4 bases from V and 5 bases from J; junction bases left unmatched: 15. CDR1 and CDR2 (germline): SGHRS, YFSETQ. This CDR3 contains 20 residues. Here the CDR3 DNA reads TGCGCCAGCAGCCACACCCCTGGGACTAGCGGGAGGGCCGATGACAATGAGCAGTTCTTC. It is translated as CASSHTPGTSGRADDNEQFF.

The gene calls are TRBV4-2 and TRBJ2-3; weak D call: TRBD1 (6 bases). The CDR3 is 15 residues long. The germline CDR1 and CDR2 sequences are LGHNA and YNFKEQ. Trimming took off 0 bases at V and 3 bases at J, with 10 bases between the two ends. CDR3 region: CASSQETGSTDTQYF. CDR3 in DNA: TGTGCCAGCAGCCAAGAGACAGGATCGACAGATACGCAGTATTTT.

This clone was observed once. The J gene is TRBJ2-2, the V gene TRBV2; D is perhaps TRBD1 (5 bases). The CDR3 runs to 13 residues. CDR1 SNHLY and CDR2 FYNNEI come from the germline V gene. Trimming took off 7 bases at V and 6 bases at J, with 12 bases between the two ends. CDR3 in DNA: TGTGCCAGCAACCAGCAGGGTGCCGGGGAGCTGTTTTTT. This encodes CASNQQGAGELFF.

CDR3 sequence reads: CASSTDRGANEKLFF. The CDR3 DNA reads as TGTGCCAGCAGCACGGACAGGGGGGCTAATGAAAAACTGTTTTTT. The chain couples TRBV7-9 to TRBJ1-4; 10 positions agree with TRBD1. This CDR3 region has 15 residues. V was clipped by 5 bases and J by 3 bases; unmatched bases: 3. The V gene's germline CDR1 is SEHNR and CDR2 FQNEAQ (reference sequence).

This clone has only a few counts. The chain joins TRBV29-1 to TRBJ1-1, with TRBD1 identical over 9 bases. This CDR3 contains 14 residues. The junction had 8 bases not matched to a gene; V was cut back by 6 bases and J by 3 bases. Looked up from germline, CDR1 is SQVTM and CDR2 is ANQGSEA. This CDR3 is CSVKQGAADTEAFF. The CDR3 coding sequence is TGCAGCGTCAAACAGGGGGCAGCGGACACTGAAGCTTTCTTT.

V is TRBV7-3 and J is TRBJ1-1; the D is unclear. Germline V lookup: CDR1 SGHTA, CDR2 FQGTGA. This CDR3 region has 14 residues. The V end lost 2 bases, the J end lost 2 bases, and 9 bases lay between the germline ends. The CDR3 protein is CASSLAYENTEAFF. CDR3 sequence (DNA): TGTGCCAGCAGCTTAGCGTACGAAAACACTGAAGCTTTCTTT.

Concerning this clone itself: Mismatch with germline at one junction end may stem from a read error. The chain joins TRBV4-1 to TRBJ1-2, with 7 bases fitting TRBD1. Germline-derived CDR1 and CDR2 are MGHRA and YSYEKL. This CDR3 is 15 amino acids long. CDR3 in DNA: TGTGCCAGCAGCCCCGAAGGCAGGGGGAACTATGGCTACACCTTC. Translation: CASSPEGRGNYGYTF.

V and J are TRBV11-1 and TRBJ2-7; no clear D. Trimming shortened V by 7 bases and J by 2 bases, and 24 bases separated the two germline ends. CDR3 length equals 17 residues. The germline V gene has CDR1 SGHAT and CDR2 FQDESV (reference sequence). This CDR3 is CASNPITLRGLTYEQYF. DNA of the CDR3: TGTGCCAGCAACCCTATAACCTTGAGAGGTCTTACCTACGAGCAGTACTTC.

The chain combines TRBV5-1 with TRBJ1-2; 7 nucleotides agree with TRBD1. Germline values: CDR1 SGHRS, CDR2 YFSETQ. The CDR3 is 19 amino acids. J lost 0 bases, V lost 0 bases, and 14 bases had no gene match. Written as DNA, the CDR3 is TGCGCCAGCAGCTTGGCCACGTCCCGGGACAGCGAATCTAACTATGGCTACACCTTC. Amino acid sequence: CASSLATSRDSESNYGYTF.

This clone was picked up a small number of times. The CDR3 sequence is CASSLLAGTDTQYF. The CDR3 DNA sequence: TGTGCCAGCAGCTTACTAGCCGGGACAGATACGCAGTATTTT. This chain connects TRBV7-3 to TRBJ2-3, with D possibly TRBD2 on 5 matching bases. Germline lookup yields CDR1 SGHTA and CDR2 FQGTGA. V lost 2 bases and J lost 3, with 9 bases in between. The CDR3 length is 14 residues.

The rearrangement uses TRBV19 and TRBJ2-6; TRBD2 matches at 7 bases. J was trimmed by 4 bases and V by 8 bases; bases with no gene match: 14. The CDR3 runs to 17 residues. Per germline, CDR1 LNHDA and CDR2 SQIVND (reference sequence). CDR3 DNA sequence: TGTGCCAGTCTATCCCACGTGGGGGGGAGCGGGGCCAACGTCCTGACTTTC. Encoded protein: CASLSHVGGSGANVLTF.

The CDR3 region is CASSSTFGAGIEQYF. The CDR3 bases are TGTGCCAGCAGCTCGACGTTCGGGGCGGGAATTGAGCAGTACTTC. V gene TRBV7-9 combines with J gene TRBJ2-7; tentatively, D is TRBD2 (6 bases). V lost 4 bases and J 7 bases, leaving 20 bases between the germline ends. CDR3 length: 15 amino acids. Germline assignment: CDR1 SEHNR and CDR2 FQNEAQ (reference sequence).

This chain links TRBV25-1 with TRBJ1-6, with D hard to call. With 7 bases removed from V and 8 bases from J, the gap between germline ends came to 12 bases. This CDR3 is 13 amino acids long. Per the germline V gene, CDR1 is MGHDK and CDR2 is SYGVNS. CDR3 amino acids: CASTHGGDSPLHF. The DNA of the CDR3 is TGTGCCAGCACCCATGGAGGCGATTCACCCCTCCACTTT.

J is TRBJ1-2 and V is TRBV7-2; D might be TRBD1 (6 bases). Per germline, CDR1 SGHTA and CDR2 FQGNSA. V gave up 0 bases and J gave up 0 bases, with 14 bases separating them. CDR3 size: 17 residues. The CDR3 DNA reads as TGTGCCAGCAGCTTAGCCCAGGGGAGCTGGACTAACTATGGCTACACCTTC. Protein: CASSLAQGSWTNYGYTF.

This clone was seen just once. CDR3 sequence: CASSERLFISYEQYF. CDR3 nucleotide sequence: TGTGCCAGCAGTGAGCGGCTATTTATTTCCTACGAGCAGTACTTC. The V call is TRBV2, the J call TRBJ2-7; D not resolved. Germline CDR1 is SNHLY and CDR2 is FYNNEI. CDR3 length equals 15 residues. V shed 3 bases and J shed 1 base, with 13 bases lying between them.

The chain carries TRBV25-1 and TRBJ1-6, with 9 bases that match TRBD1. J was trimmed by 8 bases and V by 6 bases; bases with no gene match: 5. This CDR3 is built from 14 residues. Germline values: CDR1 MGHDK, CDR2 SYGVNS. This chain's CDR3 is CASSGTGIHSPLHF. CDR3 DNA: TGTGCCAGCAGCGGGACAGGGATTCATTCACCCCTCCACTTT.